These 25 T cell receptor beta chains originate from one sample sequenced in a study of T cells in Graves' hyperthyroidism and ophthalmopathy. The CDR3 regions of TCR beta were amplified from RNA transcripts. HTBI primers were the set used in a first-round RT-PCR of the TCR CDR3. In TCRdb, the multiplex PCR reads were re-called with MiXCR into one record per CDR3 protein. In the table there are about 640,000 distinct CDR3 sequences, less than 25% of which are singletons. Sequenced material: blood. These receptor sequences come from a man younger than 45 with Graves' ophthalmopathy.

This clonotype came up many times. The genes are TRBV30 and TRBJ1-2; D is unresolved. This CDR3 has 14 amino acids. Germline CDR1 is GTSNPN and CDR2 is SVGIG (reference sequence). V lost 2 bases to trimming and J lost 4 bases, with 14 bases between them. The CDR3 loop is CAWSKVRYGYGYTF. The CDR3 DNA reads as TGTGCCTGGAGTAAAGTTCGGTACGGCTATGGCTACACCTTC.

This clonotype was seen only a few times. The gene calls are TRBV7-9 and TRBJ1-4; the match to TRBD1 covers 10 bases. V lost 4 bases and J lost 6; bases outside the gene matches: 11. Germline CDR1 and CDR2: SEHNR and FQNEAQ (reference sequence). The CDR3 loop spans 17 amino acids. The CDR3 here is CASSSRRVGTGDEKLFF. The CDR3 DNA is TGTGCCAGCAGCTCCAGAAGGGTGGGGACAGGGGATGAAAAACTGTTTTTT.

This chain joins TRBV20-1 and TRBJ2-7, with TRBD2 matching over 9 bases. The V segment lost 4 bases and the J segment 6 bases; nucleotides outside the gene matches: 10. The CDR3 consists of 14 residues. Germline CDR1 reads DFQATT; CDR2 reads SNEGSKA (reference sequence). The CDR3 reads CSAIGVAGAPEQYF. In DNA, the CDR3 is TGCAGTGCTATAGGGGTAGCGGGAGCCCCCGAGCAGTACTTC.

The rearrangement links TRBV6-1 to TRBJ2-3; D is perhaps TRBD2 (5 bases). The V end lost 5 bases, the J end lost 2 bases, and 14 bases lay between the germline ends. This CDR3 contains 15 residues. Germline V gene sequence: CDR1 MNHNS, CDR2 SASEGT. The CDR3 DNA follows: TGTGCCAGCAGTAGAAGCGGAGGAACCACAGATACGCAGTATTTT. It translates to CASSRSGGTTDTQYF.

This clonotype was observed at least ten times. The V and J genes are TRBV20-1 and TRBJ1-5, with D perhaps TRBD1 (5 bases). V was trimmed by 4 bases and J by 0 bases, leaving 16 bases between them. The length of the CDR3 is 16 residues. Germline lookup yields CDR1 DFQATT and CDR2 SNEGSKA (reference sequence). CDR3 in DNA: TGCAGTGCTAAAATACGGACGGACAATAGCAATCAGCCCCAGCATTTT. It translates to CSAKIRTDNSNQPQHF.

V gene TRBV20-1 combines with J gene TRBJ2-2; D gene uncertain. The length of the CDR3 is 12 residues. In germline, CDR1 is DFQATT, CDR2 SNEGSKA (reference sequence). Trimming removed 5 bases from V and 4 bases from J, with 8 bases in between. This CDR3 is CSASSSTGELFF. DNA for the CDR3: TGCAGTGCTTCCTCTAGCACCGGGGAGCTGTTTTTT.

This clonotype came up many times. The J gene is TRBJ2-7, the V gene TRBV2; D is tentatively TRBD1 or TRBD2 (5 bases each). The CDR3 sequence is 15 residues long. V lost 5 bases and J 0 bases, leaving 14 bases between the germline ends. Germline V gene data show CDR1 as SNHLY and CDR2 as FYNNEI. The CDR3 sequence is CASSRDGTSSYEQYF. For the CDR3, the DNA is TGTGCCAGCAGTCGGGACGGGACGAGCTCCTACGAGCAGTACTTC.

V and J are TRBV27 and TRBJ2-5; TRBD2 matches 12 bases. The V gene end was trimmed by 1 base and the J gene end by 5 bases; junction bases not matched to a gene: 5. This CDR3 has 16 amino acids. Germline V lookup: CDR1 MNHEY, CDR2 SMNVEV (reference sequence). In DNA form, the CDR3 reads TGTGCCAGCAGTTTATATCTAGCGGGAGGGCAGGAGACCCAGTACTTC. This translates into CASSLYLAGGQETQYF.

This clonotype was detected ten times or more. The chain combines TRBV20-1 with TRBJ2-3; tentatively, D is TRBD1 or TRBD2 (5 bases each). Germline V gene lookup returns CDR1 DFQATT and CDR2 SNEGSKA (reference sequence). CDR3 size: 15 residues. V lost 0 bases and J 2 bases, leaving 12 bases between the germline ends. The CDR3 reads CSARDWGSNTDTQYF. The DNA of the CDR3 is TGCAGTGCTAGAGATTGGGGGAGTAACACAGATACGCAGTATTTT.

The rearrangement links TRBV12-3 or TRBV12-4 to TRBJ2-3, with 7 bases matching TRBD2. The V segment lost 7 bases and the J segment 3 bases; nucleotides outside the gene matches: 7. The CDR3 sequence is 14 residues long. The CDR3 protein is CASTRGSLTDTQYF. The CDR3 DNA follows: TGTGCCAGCACGCGCGGGAGCCTTACAGATACGCAGTATTTT.

With regard to this clonotype: The junction differs from germline at one of its ends, possibly a read error. V and J are TRBV7-9 and TRBJ2-7; tentative D call: TRBD1 (6 bases). The CDR3 contains 13 residues. From germline, CDR1 is SEHNR and CDR2 FQNEAQ (reference sequence). CDR3 sequence (DNA): TGCGCCAGCAGTGAAGCAGGGGAGATCGAGCAGTACTTC. Translated: CASSEAGEIEQYF.

CDR3 residues: CASSSRGRRETQYF. CDR3 bases: TGTGCCAGCAGTTCCAGGGGGCGCCGGGAGACCCAGTACTTC. J is TRBJ2-5 and V is TRBV28; TRBD1 aligns across 8 bases. J lost 5 bases, V lost 4 bases, and 6 bases had no gene match. Germline CDR1 MDHEN, CDR2 SYDVKM. CDR3 length equals 14 residues.

In this sample, this clonotype turned up many times. The chain employs TRBV27 and TRBJ2-3, with 9 positions matching TRBD1. The length of the CDR3 is 14 residues. With 10 bases clipped from V and 5 bases from J, the junction kept 10 bases outside the gene matches. Germline assignment: CDR1 MNHEY and CDR2 SMNVEV (reference sequence). The CDR3: CATRGQGKEDTQYF. CDR3 bases: TGTGCCACCCGGGGACAGGGTAAAGAAGATACGCAGTATTTT.

This clonotype was counted many times. The chain is built from TRBV20-1 and TRBJ2-2; TRBD2 might be the D (5 bases). The CDR3 consists of 16 residues. V lost 0 bases and J 1 base, leaving 12 bases between the germline ends. Germline V gives CDR1 DFQATT, CDR2 SNEGSKA (reference sequence). The DNA of the CDR3 is TGCAGTGCTAGAGAGTCCAGGACTTTGAACACCGGGGAGCTGTTTTTT. Translated, it gives CSARESRTLNTGELFF.

The V and J genes are TRBV15 and TRBJ1-2; D remains ambiguous. Germline loops: CDR1 LNHNV, CDR2 YYDKDF (reference sequence). The V and J ends lost 4 bases and 8 bases respectively, with 17 bases between them. The CDR3 runs to 14 residues. For the CDR3, the DNA is TGTGCCACCAGCACGGCAGGACCGGGAAGGGGCTACACCTTC. Translating it yields CATSTAGPGRGYTF.

In this sample, this clonotype turned up a few times. CDR3 nucleotide sequence: TGTGCCAGCAGCCTGAGCGGTGGGGGGGATTACGAGCAGTACTTC. Residues: CASSLSGGGDYEQYF. The chain couples TRBV12-3 or TRBV12-4 to TRBJ2-7; TRBD2 matches 7 bases. Trimming at V came to 6 bases and at J to 4 bases, leaving 12 bases not matched to a gene. The CDR3 is 15 residues long.

This clonotype was observed a few times. The chain couples TRBV12-3 or TRBV12-4 to TRBJ2-5; unclear D gene. Trimming shortened V by 3 bases and J by 5 bases, and 13 bases separated the two germline ends. The length of the CDR3 is 14 residues. The CDR3 loop reads CASSFVHRRETQYF. The CDR3 DNA reads as TGTGCCAGCAGTTTTGTTCACAGAAGGGAGACCCAGTACTTC.

This clonotype was detected only a few times. The rearrangement links TRBV27 to TRBJ1-5; no definite D call. Trimming pared 6 bases from V and 6 bases from J, leaving 18 bases between. This CDR3 spans 15 amino acids. Germline CDR1 reads MNHEY; CDR2 reads SMNVEV (reference sequence). CDR3 region: CASSPLDRASQPQHF. The CDR3 DNA is TGTGCCAGCAGCCCTCTGGATAGGGCTAGTCAGCCCCAGCATTTT.

The chain has TRBV27 and TRBJ2-1; D might be TRBD1 (6 bases). The germline V and J ends were trimmed by 5 bases and 2 bases, with 19 bases remaining between them. This CDR3 has 17 amino acids. CDR1 and CDR2 from the germline V gene are MNHEY and SMNVEV (reference sequence). The CDR3 sequence is CASSVKITGLAYNEQFF. The CDR3, as DNA: TGTGCCAGCAGTGTGAAAATAACAGGGTTGGCCTACAATGAGCAGTTCTTC.

Points on this clonotype: This may be a read error, as it is one base from a much larger clone. The chain combines TRBV2 with TRBJ2-3; D might be TRBD1 (6 bases). This CDR3 region has 13 residues. Germline V gene lookup returns CDR1 SNHLY and CDR2 FYNNEI. CDR3 region: CVSGLGGADTQYF. The CDR3 region has the DNA TGTGTCAGCGGTTTAGGGGGTGCTGATACGCAGTATTTT.

The chain combines TRBV27 with TRBJ2-7; the match to TRBD1 covers 8 bases. The CDR3 loop spans 15 amino acids. V lost 6 bases and J lost 2; bases outside the gene matches: 9. Per the germline V gene, CDR1 is MNHEY and CDR2 is SMNVEV (reference sequence). The CDR3 DNA follows: TGTGCCAGCAGACCTCCGGGACAGGTTCCCTACGAGCAGTACTTC. Translated, it gives CASRPPGQVPYEQYF.

The chain links TRBV3-1 to TRBJ2-7, with 10 bases fitting TRBD1. The CDR3 consists of 16 residues. V was pared by 2 bases and J by 5 bases, with 9 bases of the junction left unmatched. Germline assignment: CDR1 LGHDT and CDR2 YNNKEL (reference sequence). The CDR3 reads CASSQLRTGGIDEQYF. For the CDR3, the DNA is TGTGCCAGCAGCCAACTAAGGACAGGGGGAATCGACGAGCAGTACTTC.

This chain connects TRBV9 to TRBJ2-1; 10 bases line up with TRBD2. CDR3 length: 19 residues. Germline V gene sequence: CDR1 SGDLS, CDR2 YYNGEE. V lost 3 bases to trimming and J lost 3 bases; unmatched junction nucleotides: 15. CDR3 amino acids: CASSGITLRTSGNYNEQFF. Here the CDR3 DNA reads TGTGCCAGCAGCGGAATAACCCTCAGGACTAGCGGAAACTACAATGAGCAGTTCTTC.

The V gene is TRBV5-1, the J gene TRBJ2-5; D is perhaps TRBD1 (6 bases). This CDR3 has 14 residues. Trimming stripped 5 bases from V and 1 base from J, with 12 bases between. The V gene's germline CDR1 is SGHRS and CDR2 YFSETQ. CDR3: CASRSTGPQETQYF. DNA for the CDR3: TGCGCCAGCAGATCCACAGGGCCCCAAGAGACCCAGTACTTC.

The gene calls are TRBV5-6 and TRBJ2-2; no firm D call. CDR3 length: 16 residues. Germline assignment: CDR1 SGHDT and CDR2 YYEEEE. Trimming removed 0 bases from V and 0 bases from J, with 9 bases in between. The CDR3 protein is CASSLAAWPNTGELFF. For the CDR3, the DNA is TGTGCCAGCAGCTTGGCGGCGTGGCCGAACACCGGGGAGCTGTTTTTT.